These 27 T cell receptor beta chains originate from one sample sequenced in a study of cytomegalovirus exposure and HLA in healthy donors. PCR employed 60 Vbeta and 13 Jbeta primers. Using immunoSEQ multiplex PCR, the repertoire was profiled, and TCRdb retains in-frame clones only, with some absent. The sample lists 100,000 to 150,000 clones, around 82% occurring once. Specimen: PBMCs. The receptors stem from a man in his forties or fifties in good health and CMV-seronegative.

V usage is TRBV27 and J usage is TRBJ2-3; TRBD1 matches 8 bases. The CDR3 loop spans 15 amino acids. V shed 6 bases and J 2 bases; nucleotides not matched to a gene: 7. In germline, CDR1 is MNHEY, CDR2 SMNVEV (reference sequence). Here the CDR3 reads CASRTGEFHTDTQYF. The CDR3 nucleotides are TGTGCCAGCAGGACAGGGGAGTTCCACACAGATACGCAGTATTTT.

This clone was picked up one time. The gene calls are TRBV6-1 and TRBJ2-5; 9 bases fit TRBD2. With the DNA end fitting TRBJ2-7 better, the J assignment may be wrong. Germline CDR1 reads MNHNS; CDR2 reads SASEGT. This CDR3 is built from 15 residues. The DNA of the CDR3 is TGTGCCAGCAGTGAAGGACTAGCGGCATCCTACGAGCAGTACTTC. Translated, it gives CASSEGLAASYEQYF.

The V and J genes are TRBV28 and TRBJ1-5, with D hard to call. Per germline, CDR1 MDHEN and CDR2 SYDVKM. The V gene lost 5 bases and the J gene lost 5 bases, with 16 bases spanning the gap. The CDR3 length is 15 residues. The CDR3 loop is CASSRRGAGYQPQHF. The CDR3 DNA reads as TGTGCCAGCAGTCGACGAGGAGCGGGCTATCAGCCCCAGCATTTT.

The chain carries TRBV19 and TRBJ2-3, with a possible D match to TRBD2 (5 bases). Deletions cut 4 bases from V and 3 bases from J, with 11 bases between. Per germline, CDR1 LNHDA and CDR2 SQIVND (reference sequence). CDR3 length: 14 amino acids. The CDR3 loop reads CASSTIRGTDTQYF. CDR3 coding DNA: TGTGCCAGTAGTACTATTCGGGGTACAGATACGCAGTATTTT. The entire variable domain, with the rest obtained from reference TRBV19 and TRBJ2-3, is as follows: DGGITQSPKYLFRKEGQNVTLSCEQNLNHDAMYWYRQDPGQGLRLIYYSQIVNDFQKGDIAEGYSVSREKKESFPLTVTSAQKNPTAFYLCASSTIRGTDTQYFGPGTRLTVL.

The chain employs TRBV5-4 and TRBJ1-2; D perhaps matches TRBD1 (6 bases). Trimming removed 4 bases from V and 8 bases from J, with 18 bases in between. The CDR3 length is 14 residues. Germline V gene lookup returns CDR1 SGHNT and CDR2 YYREEE (reference sequence). The chain's CDR3 is CASSPLDRNRGYTF. For the CDR3, the DNA is TGTGCCAGCAGCCCCCTCGACAGGAATCGAGGCTACACCTTC.

This clone has only a few counts. This CDR3 is also generated by other DNA sequences in the sample. This sequence joins TRBV19 and TRBJ2-5; D may be TRBD2 (7 bases). The CDR3 length is 13 residues. The germline V and J ends were trimmed by 6 bases and 3 bases, with 11 bases remaining between them. In germline, CDR1 is LNHDA, CDR2 SQIVND (reference sequence). The CDR3 sequence: CASRRGAKETQYF. The CDR3 nucleotides read TGTGCCAGTAGACGGGGGGCAAAAGAGACCCAGTACTTC.

The gene calls are TRBV10-3 and TRBJ1-1; 7 positions match TRBD1. CDR1 is ENHRY, CDR2 SYGVKD, per germline. The length of the CDR3 is 14 residues. Trimming cost V 7 bases and J 2 bases; bases outside gene matches: 7. The CDR3 DNA reads as TGTGCCATCACCGAGACAGGGACCAACACTGAAGCTTTCTTT. Its translation: CAITETGTNTEAFF.

To note about this clone: At the DNA level, this CDR3 is encoded by other sequences in the same sample as well. This CDR3 reads CASSLGQTNQPQHF. The CDR3 DNA reads TGTGCCAGCAGCTTAGGACAGACAAATCAGCCCCAGCATTTT. The chain combines TRBV7-9 with TRBJ1-5, with D perhaps matching TRBD1 (5 bases). Germline V gives CDR1 SEHNR, CDR2 FQNEAQ (reference sequence). Trimming pared 1 base from V and 4 bases from J, leaving 8 bases between. CDR3 length: 14 amino acids. Full variable domain (outside the CDR3, taken from reference TRBV7-9 and TRBJ1-5): DTGVSQNPRHKITKRGQNVTFRCDPISEHNRLYWYRQTLGQGPEFLTYFQNEAQLEKSRLLSDRFSAERPKGSFSTLEIQRTEQGDSAMYLCASSLGQTNQPQHFGDGTRLSIL.

This chain links TRBV12-5 with TRBJ2-2; TRBD1 might be the D (7 bases). The V and J ends lost 6 bases and 9 bases respectively, with 11 bases between them. Germline CDR1 is LGHNT and CDR2 is FRNRAP. This CDR3 is 12 amino acids long. CDR3 in DNA: TGTGCTAGTGGCCAGGGGGGTAGGGAGCTGTTTTTT. Its translation: CASGQGGRELFF.

With regard to this clone: Other DNA sequences in this specimen translate into the identical CDR3. The chain is built from TRBV19 and TRBJ1-2, with D possibly being TRBD1 (6 bases). The CDR3 is 13 amino acids. The germline CDR1 and CDR2 sequences are LNHDA and SQIVND (reference sequence). V dropped 5 bases and J dropped 1 base, with 8 bases sitting between them. The CDR3 spells CASSPGDNYGYTF. CDR3 coding DNA: TGTGCCAGTAGTCCAGGGGATAACTATGGCTACACCTTC.

This chain links TRBV6-5 with TRBJ2-1, with 9 bases that match TRBD2. Trimming at V came to 3 bases and at J to 6 bases, leaving 6 bases not matched to a gene. Germline CDR1 is MNHEY and CDR2 is SVGAGI. CDR3 length: 15 amino acids. The CDR3 DNA reads as TGTGCCAGCAGTTATATGGCGGGGGGGCTCAATGAGCAGTTCTTC. Amino acid sequence: CASSYMAGGLNEQFF.

The rearrangement joins TRBV18 to TRBJ1-2, with 9 bases identical to TRBD1. Per germline, CDR1 KGHSH and CDR2 LQKENI. CDR3 length equals 15 residues. Trimming removed 3 bases from V and 1 base from J; junction bases left unmatched: 3. CDR3 sequence (DNA): TGTGCCAGCTCACCGGGACAGGGATATAACTATGGCTACACCTTC. Translation: CASSPGQGYNYGYTF.

This chain joins TRBV11-2 and TRBJ1-2; TRBD1 matches 7 bases. V shed 4 bases and J 7 bases; nucleotides not matched to a gene: 3. The CDR3 has 12 amino acids. Germline assignment: CDR1 SGHAT and CDR2 FQNNGV. The CDR3 loop is CASSSTGFGYTF. The CDR3 region has the DNA TGTGCCAGCAGCTCGACAGGGTTTGGCTACACCTTC.

The chain combines TRBV19 with TRBJ1-2; possibly TRBD1 for D (6 bases). CDR1 is LNHDA, CDR2 SQIVND, per germline (reference sequence). V dropped 10 bases and J dropped 4 bases, with 16 bases sitting between them. The CDR3 runs to 13 residues. This CDR3 reads CATEQGTSYGYTF. In nucleotides, the CDR3 is TGTGCCACCGAACAGGGAACGAGCTATGGCTACACCTTC. Variable domain in full (rest from reference TRBV19 and TRBJ1-2): DGGITQSPKYLFRKEGQNVTLSCEQNLNHDAMYWYRQDPGQGLRLIYYSQIVNDFQKGDIAEGYSVSREKKESFPLTVTSAQKNPTAFYLCATEQGTSYGYTFGSGTRLTVV.

The genes are TRBV6-1 and TRBJ2-5; no reliable D call. With 6 bases removed from V and 4 bases from J, the gap between germline ends came to 12 bases. Germline values: CDR1 MNHNS, CDR2 SASEGT. This CDR3 is 13 amino acids long. The CDR3 here is CASSSDPGETQYF. For the CDR3, the DNA is TGTGCCAGCAGCTCTGACCCGGGAGAGACCCAGTACTTC.

The chain employs TRBV30 and TRBJ2-1; 7 bases are shared with TRBD1. The CDR3 spans 17 residues. The ends lost 2 bases at V and 5 bases at J; junction bases unmatched: 15. Germline V gene sequence: CDR1 GTSNPN, CDR2 SVGIG (reference sequence). CDR3 in amino acids: CAWSFLPGQRRHNEQFF. The CDR3 coding sequence is TGTGCCTGGAGTTTCCTACCGGGACAGCGGCGCCACAATGAGCAGTTCTTC.

The table lists this clone with a few counts. The CDR3 sequence: CASSVGTSGGPYEQYF. DNA for the CDR3: TGTGCCAGCAGCGTCGGGACTAGCGGGGGCCCCTACGAGCAGTACTTC. J is TRBJ2-7 and V is TRBV9, with 14 bases lining up with TRBD2. The V gene's germline CDR1 is SGDLS and CDR2 YYNGEE. Germline trimming cut 2 bases from V and 2 bases from J; bases unmatched to any gene: 3. CDR3 length equals 16 residues.

This clone has just a few counts. J is TRBJ2-1 and V is TRBV6-4; 10 bases line up with TRBD1. J gave up 13 bases and V 0 bases, and 9 bases lay outside the gene matches. The CDR3 runs 15 residues. From germline, CDR1 is MRHNA and CDR2 SNTAGT. The CDR3 spells CASSDSPGQGFFQFF. The CDR3 coding sequence is TGTGCCAGCAGTGACTCCCCGGGACAGGGGTTTTTCCAGTTCTTC.

The J gene is TRBJ2-7, the V gene TRBV6-6, with D perhaps matching TRBD1 (6 bases). The CDR3 loop spans 13 amino acids. Per germline, CDR1 MNHNY and CDR2 SVGAGI (reference sequence). Trimming took 0 bases from V and 3 from J, leaving 6 bases between them. The DNA for the CDR3 is TGTGCCAGCAGTTACTCGGACAGCTACGAGCAGTACTTC. It codes for CASSYSDSYEQYF.

This rearrangement joins TRBV4-1 to TRBJ1-2; TRBD1 matches 10 bases. V was clipped by 1 base and J by 3 bases; unmatched bases: 2. The CDR3 length is 15 residues. Germline assignment: CDR1 MGHRA and CDR2 YSYEKL. The CDR3, as DNA: TGCGCCAGCAGCCAAGGACAGGGGGCTGACTATGGCTACACCTTC. Translation: CASSQGQGADYGYTF.

This clone was found once. The chain joins TRBV5-4 to TRBJ2-5, with 8 nucleotides matching TRBD2. This CDR3 comprises 14 residues. V was pared by 1 base and J by 4 bases, with 3 bases of the junction left unmatched. Germline CDR1 SGHNT, CDR2 YYREEE (reference sequence). The chain's CDR3 is CASSLIGTRETQYF. The CDR3 DNA sequence: TGTGCCAGCAGCTTGATCGGGACTAGAGAGACCCAGTACTTC.

V usage is TRBV6-1 and J usage is TRBJ1-2; possibly TRBD1 for D (6 bases). This CDR3 spans 14 amino acids. Trimming pared 5 bases from V and 4 bases from J, leaving 14 bases between. In germline, CDR1 is MNHNS, CDR2 SASEGT. The CDR3 DNA reads as TGTGCCAGCAGTACTACAGGGATCGGCTATGGCTACACCTTC. Its protein product is CASSTTGIGYGYTF.

The chain has TRBV7-2 and TRBJ2-5, with 10 nucleotides matching TRBD2. V was pared by 7 bases and J by 0 bases, with 5 bases of the junction left unmatched. The CDR3 has 15 residues. CDR1 is SGHTA and CDR2 is FQGNSA in the germline V gene. Here the CDR3 reads CASTRLAGDQETQYF. The CDR3, as DNA: TGTGCCAGCACTCGACTAGCGGGCGACCAAGAGACCCAGTACTTC.

The chain carries TRBV6-5 and TRBJ2-1, with a weak D call TRBD1 (6 bases). The CDR3 is 13 amino acids. With 3 bases removed from V and 14 bases from J, the gap between germline ends came to 17 bases. The germline V gene encodes CDR1 MNHEY and CDR2 SVGAGI. The CDR3 region has the DNA TGTGCCAGCAGTTATCAACGAACAGGGACGAAGTTCTTC. This translates into CASSYQRTGTKFF.

The chain employs TRBV9 and TRBJ2-2; 9 bases fit TRBD2. This CDR3 has 17 amino acids. V lost 5 bases and J lost 3; bases outside the gene matches: 11. Germline CDR1 SGDLS, CDR2 YYNGEE. Here the CDR3 DNA reads TGTGCCAGCAGGGAAACAGCGGGGGGCCAGGACACCGGGGAGCTGTTTTTT. It encodes CASRETAGGQDTGELFF.

The chain couples TRBV5-1 to TRBJ2-3, with 7 bases fitting TRBD2. The J segment lost 5 bases and the V segment lost 7 bases, leaving 7 bases of the junction unmatched. The CDR3 sequence is 13 residues long. The germline V gene encodes CDR1 SGHRS and CDR2 YFSETQ. The CDR3: CASYSGRGDTQYF. DNA for the CDR3: TGCGCCAGCTATAGCGGGCGGGGAGATACGCAGTATTTT.

This clone was detected a few times. One end of the junction is discordant with germline, which a read error may explain. The chain carries TRBV7-9 and TRBJ2-5; D perhaps matches TRBD2 (6 bases). In germline, CDR1 is SEHNR, CDR2 FQNEAQ (reference sequence). CDR3 size: 15 residues. This chain's CDR3 is CSSSFGGERGETQYF. In DNA form, the CDR3 reads TGTTCCAGCAGCTTCGGAGGGGAGAGGGGAGAGACCCAGTACTTC.